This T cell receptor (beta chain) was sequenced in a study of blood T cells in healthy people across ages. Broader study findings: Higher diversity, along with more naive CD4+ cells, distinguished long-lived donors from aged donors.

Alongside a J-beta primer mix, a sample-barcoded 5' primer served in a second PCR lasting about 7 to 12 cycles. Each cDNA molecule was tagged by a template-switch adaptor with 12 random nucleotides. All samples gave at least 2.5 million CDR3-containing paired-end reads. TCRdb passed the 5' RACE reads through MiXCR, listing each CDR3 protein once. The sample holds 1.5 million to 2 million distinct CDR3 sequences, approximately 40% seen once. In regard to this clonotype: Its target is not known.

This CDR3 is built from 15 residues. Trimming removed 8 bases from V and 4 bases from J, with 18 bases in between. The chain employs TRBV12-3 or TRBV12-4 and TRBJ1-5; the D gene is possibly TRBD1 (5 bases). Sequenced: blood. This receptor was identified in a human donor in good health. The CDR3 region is CASRGRTSWNQPQHF. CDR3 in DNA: TGTGCCAGCCGTGGACGGACATCCTGGAATCAGCCCCAGCATTTT.